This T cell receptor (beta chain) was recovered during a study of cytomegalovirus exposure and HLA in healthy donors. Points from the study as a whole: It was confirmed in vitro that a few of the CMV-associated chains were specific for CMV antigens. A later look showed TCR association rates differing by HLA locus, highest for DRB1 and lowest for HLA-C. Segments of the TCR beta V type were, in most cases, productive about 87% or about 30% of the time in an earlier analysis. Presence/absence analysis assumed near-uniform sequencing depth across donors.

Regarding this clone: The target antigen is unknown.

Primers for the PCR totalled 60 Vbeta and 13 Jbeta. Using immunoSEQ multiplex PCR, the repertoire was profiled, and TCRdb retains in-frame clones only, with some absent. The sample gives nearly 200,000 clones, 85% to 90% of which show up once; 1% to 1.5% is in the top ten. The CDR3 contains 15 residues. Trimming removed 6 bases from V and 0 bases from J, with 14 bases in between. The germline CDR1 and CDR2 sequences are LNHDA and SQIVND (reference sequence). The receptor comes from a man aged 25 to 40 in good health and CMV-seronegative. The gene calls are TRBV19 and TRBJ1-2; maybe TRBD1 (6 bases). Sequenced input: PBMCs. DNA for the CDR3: TGTGCCAGTAGCCCCGGGGGGGGCCCTAACTATGGCTACACCTTC. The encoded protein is CASSPGGGPNYGYTF.